These 7 T cell receptor beta chains were all obtained from the same sample, sequenced in a study of blood T cell repertoires in COVID-19. Only in-frame clones appear in the TCRdb table, and some are missing; sequencing was by immunoSEQ multiplex PCR. Here the sample spans some 190,000 clones, roughly 84% being singletons. Sequencing was performed on PBMCs or T cells enriched from blood (not recorded which). These receptors originate from a woman aged 30 to 39 who had been exposed to COVID-19.

This sequence joins TRBV7-9 and TRBJ1-5; weak D call: TRBD1 (5 bases). Germline CDR1 and CDR2: SEHNR and FQNEAQ (reference sequence). Trimming left V 5 bases short and J 3 bases short, with 17 bases between. There are 16 residues in the CDR3. As DNA, the CDR3 is TGTGCCAGCAGCCCCGTACATCTGGACAACAATCAGCCCCAGCATTTT. It specifies CASSPVHLDNNQPQHF.

J is TRBJ2-1 and V is TRBV19; 8 nucleotides match TRBD2. V was pared by 0 bases and J by 4 bases, with 8 bases of the junction left unmatched. The CDR3 runs 17 residues. Germline assignment: CDR1 LNHDA and CDR2 SQIVND (reference sequence). The CDR3, as DNA: TGTGCCAGTAGTATAGATCCTCCGGGAGGGGTTTACAATGAGCAGTTCTTC. This gives the protein CASSIDPPGGVYNEQFF.

This clone was counted only a few times. This chain uses TRBV19 with TRBJ1-4; 7 nucleotides line up with TRBD1. This CDR3 has 15 residues. The V segment lost 10 bases and the J segment 14 bases; nucleotides outside the gene matches: 22. Germline lookup yields CDR1 LNHDA and CDR2 SQIVND (reference sequence). The CDR3 reads CATPPDRGEVGGLFF. The CDR3 nucleotides are TGTGCCACCCCTCCCGACCGGGGTGAAGTAGGGGGCCTGTTTTTT.

V gene TRBV9 combines with J gene TRBJ1-4; 12 bases align to TRBD1. CDR3 length: 13 amino acids. The V and J ends lost 5 bases and 7 bases, in that order; junction bases with no gene match: 0. From germline, CDR1 is SGDLS and CDR2 YYNGEE. The CDR3 DNA is TGTGCCAGCAGGGGACAGGGGGCTGAAAAACTGTTTTTT. Protein sequence: CASRGQGAEKLFF.

In the case of this clone: Other DNA sequences of this sample code for an identical CDR3. This rearrangement joins TRBV7-2 to TRBJ1-1; the D gene is possibly TRBD1 (5 bases). Germline lookup yields CDR1 SGHTA and CDR2 FQGNSA. V lost 1 base and J 2 bases, leaving 8 bases between the germline ends. The CDR3 sequence is 14 residues long. The CDR3 here is CASSLVQANTEAFF. The CDR3 nucleotides are TGTGCCAGCAGCTTAGTACAGGCTAACACTGAAGCTTTCTTT.

CDR3 in DNA: TGCGCCAGCAGCCCAAACCGGGACAGGGAGGGTGGCTACACCTTC. Translating gives CASSPNRDREGGYTF. The gene calls are TRBV5-1 and TRBJ1-2; 9 bases agree with TRBD1. V gave up 4 bases and J gave up 7 bases; unmatched junction bases: 11. Germline V gene sequence: CDR1 SGHRS, CDR2 YFSETQ. This CDR3 spans 15 amino acids. Combining the CDR3 with reference TRBV5-1 and TRBJ1-2 gives the whole variable domain KAGVTQTPRYLIKTRGQQVTLSCSPISGHRSVSWYQQTPGQGLQFLFEYFSETQRNKGNFPGRFSGRQFSNSRSEMNVSTLELGDSALYLCASSPNRDREGGYTFGSGTRLTVV.

The chain combines TRBV4-3 with TRBJ1-1, with D possibly matching TRBD1 (5 bases). Germline values: CDR1 LGHNA, CDR2 YSLEER. The CDR3 loop spans 13 amino acids. V lost 2 bases and J 5 bases, leaving 9 bases between the germline ends. The CDR3 region is CASSQKGLTEAFF. CDR3 nucleotide sequence: TGCGCCAGCAGCCAAAAGGGGTTGACTGAAGCTTTCTTT.